The clone carrying this T cell receptor (beta chain) was recorded at least ten times. What it recognizes is unknown. V shed 4 bases and J 0 bases; nucleotides not matched to a gene: 2. Germline CDR1 is MDHEN and CDR2 is SYDVKM. CDR3 length: 14 amino acids. This sample was included in a study of T cells in Graves' hyperthyroidism and ophthalmopathy. Overall study context: Sampling of peripheral blood happened at initial diagnosis, prior to any treatment. Study-wide results and caveats: Among thyroid clonotypes expanded above 0.001, most also appeared in blood.

TCR beta CDR3 regions were amplified from RNA. A set of HTBI primers served as the primers for a first-round RT-PCR of the TCR CDR3. TCRdb re-analysed the multiplex PCR reads in MiXCR, keeping a single row per CDR3 protein. Here the sample spans about 420,000 distinct CDR3 sequences, around 15% being singletons. Patients were excluded because of uncontrolled infection, other autoimmune disease, pregnancy or lactation. This receptor was obtained from a woman aged 18-29 years with Graves' hyperthyroidism. The rearrangement uses TRBV28 and TRBJ1-2; 7 nucleotides match TRBD1. The material sequenced was blood. The chain's CDR3 is CASSWGQSNYGYTF. The CDR3 DNA reads TGTGCCAGCAGTTGGGGACAGTCTAACTATGGCTACACCTTC.